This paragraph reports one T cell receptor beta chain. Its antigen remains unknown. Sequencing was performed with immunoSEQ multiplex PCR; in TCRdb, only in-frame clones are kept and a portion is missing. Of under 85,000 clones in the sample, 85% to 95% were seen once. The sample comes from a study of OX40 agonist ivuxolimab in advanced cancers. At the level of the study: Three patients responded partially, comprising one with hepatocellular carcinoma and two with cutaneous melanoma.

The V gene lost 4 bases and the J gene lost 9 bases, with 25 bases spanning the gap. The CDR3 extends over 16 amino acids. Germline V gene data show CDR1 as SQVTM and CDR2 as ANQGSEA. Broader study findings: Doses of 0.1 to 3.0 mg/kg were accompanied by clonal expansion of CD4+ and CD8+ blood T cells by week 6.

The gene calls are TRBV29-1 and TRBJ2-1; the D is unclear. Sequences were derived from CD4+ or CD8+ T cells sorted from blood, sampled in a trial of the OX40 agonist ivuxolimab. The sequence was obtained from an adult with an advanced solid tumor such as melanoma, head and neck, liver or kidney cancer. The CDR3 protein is CSVVELDSRVVGEQFF. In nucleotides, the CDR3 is TGCAGCGTTGTTGAGCTGGATAGTCGGGTCGTTGGTGAGCAGTTCTTC.